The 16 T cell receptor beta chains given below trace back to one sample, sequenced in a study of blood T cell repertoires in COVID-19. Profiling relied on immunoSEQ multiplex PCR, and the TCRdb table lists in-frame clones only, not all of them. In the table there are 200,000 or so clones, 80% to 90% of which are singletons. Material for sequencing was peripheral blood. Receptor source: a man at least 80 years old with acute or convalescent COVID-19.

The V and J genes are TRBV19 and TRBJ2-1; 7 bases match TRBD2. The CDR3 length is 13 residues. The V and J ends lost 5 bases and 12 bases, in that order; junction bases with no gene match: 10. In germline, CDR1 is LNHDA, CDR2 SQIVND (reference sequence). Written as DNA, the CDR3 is TGTGCCAGTAGTTTACGGGGACTATCTGGGCAGTTCTTC. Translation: CASSLRGLSGQFF.

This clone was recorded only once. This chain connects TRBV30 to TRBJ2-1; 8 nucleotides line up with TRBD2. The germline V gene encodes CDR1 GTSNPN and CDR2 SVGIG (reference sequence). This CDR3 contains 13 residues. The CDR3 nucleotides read TGTGTTTCGACTAGCGTCGGCTACAATGAGCAGTTCTTC. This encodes CVSTSVGYNEQFF.

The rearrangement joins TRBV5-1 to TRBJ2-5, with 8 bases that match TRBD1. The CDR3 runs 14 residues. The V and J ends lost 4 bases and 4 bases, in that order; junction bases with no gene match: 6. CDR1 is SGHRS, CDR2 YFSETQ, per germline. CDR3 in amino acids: CASSRGQGLETQYF. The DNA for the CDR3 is TGCGCCAGCAGCCGCGGACAGGGATTAGAGACCCAGTACTTC.

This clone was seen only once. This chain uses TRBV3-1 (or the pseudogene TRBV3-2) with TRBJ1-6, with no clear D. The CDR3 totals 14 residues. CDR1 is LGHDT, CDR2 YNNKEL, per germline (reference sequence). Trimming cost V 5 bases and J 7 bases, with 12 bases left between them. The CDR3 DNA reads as TGTGCCAGCAGCTCGGACTCTGGGAATTCACCCCTCCACTTT. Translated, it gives CASSSDSGNSPLHF.

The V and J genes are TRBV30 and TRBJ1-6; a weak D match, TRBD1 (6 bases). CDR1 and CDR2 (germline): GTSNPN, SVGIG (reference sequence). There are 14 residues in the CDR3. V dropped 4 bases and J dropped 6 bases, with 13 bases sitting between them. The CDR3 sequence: CAWTPGQFNSPLHF. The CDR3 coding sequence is TGTGCCTGGACCCCAGGACAGTTTAATTCACCCCTCCACTTT.

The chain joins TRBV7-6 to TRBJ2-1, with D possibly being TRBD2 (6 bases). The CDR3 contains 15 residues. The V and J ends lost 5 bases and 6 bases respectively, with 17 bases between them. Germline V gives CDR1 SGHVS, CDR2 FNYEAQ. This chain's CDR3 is CASSVAGTSLNEQFF. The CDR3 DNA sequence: TGTGCCAGCAGCGTCGCCGGGACTTCGCTCAATGAGCAGTTCTTC.

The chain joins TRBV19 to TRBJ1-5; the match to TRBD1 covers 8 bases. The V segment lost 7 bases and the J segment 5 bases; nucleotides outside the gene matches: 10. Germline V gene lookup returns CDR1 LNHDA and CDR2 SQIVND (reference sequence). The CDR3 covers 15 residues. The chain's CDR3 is CASTVGQGPYQPQHF. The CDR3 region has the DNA TGTGCCAGTACCGTAGGACAGGGACCATATCAGCCCCAGCATTTT.

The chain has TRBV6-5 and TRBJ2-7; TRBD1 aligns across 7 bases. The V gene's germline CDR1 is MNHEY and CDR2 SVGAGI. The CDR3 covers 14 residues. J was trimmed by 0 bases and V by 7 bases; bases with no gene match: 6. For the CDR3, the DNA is TGTGCCAGCACCTTAGGACAGGTCTCCTACGAGCAGTACTTC. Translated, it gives CASTLGQVSYEQYF.

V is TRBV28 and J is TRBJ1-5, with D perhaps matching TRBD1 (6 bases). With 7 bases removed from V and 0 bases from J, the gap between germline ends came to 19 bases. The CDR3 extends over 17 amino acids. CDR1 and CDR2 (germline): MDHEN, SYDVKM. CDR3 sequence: CASTPAGALDSNQPQHF. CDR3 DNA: TGTGCCAGCACCCCGGCGGGGGCCCTCGATAGCAATCAGCCCCAGCATTTT.

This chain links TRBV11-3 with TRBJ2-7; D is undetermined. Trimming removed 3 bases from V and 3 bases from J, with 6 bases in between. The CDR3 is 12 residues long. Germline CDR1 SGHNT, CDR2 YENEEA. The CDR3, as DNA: TGTGCCAGCAGCTTGAACAACTACGAGCAGTACTTC. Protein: CASSLNNYEQYF.

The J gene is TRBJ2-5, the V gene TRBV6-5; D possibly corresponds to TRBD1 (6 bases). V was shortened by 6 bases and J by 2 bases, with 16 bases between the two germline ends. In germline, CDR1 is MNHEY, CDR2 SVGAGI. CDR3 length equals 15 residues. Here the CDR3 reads CASSQSQGFQETQYF. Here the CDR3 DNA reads TGTGCCAGCAGCCAAAGCCAGGGGTTTCAAGAGACCCAGTACTTC.

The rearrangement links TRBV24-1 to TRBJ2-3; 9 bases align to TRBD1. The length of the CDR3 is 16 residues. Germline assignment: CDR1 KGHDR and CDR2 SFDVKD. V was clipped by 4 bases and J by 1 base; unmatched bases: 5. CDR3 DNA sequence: TGTGCCACCAGTGAGCGGGACAGGGTTGGCACAGATACGCAGTATTTT. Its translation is CATSERDRVGTDTQYF.

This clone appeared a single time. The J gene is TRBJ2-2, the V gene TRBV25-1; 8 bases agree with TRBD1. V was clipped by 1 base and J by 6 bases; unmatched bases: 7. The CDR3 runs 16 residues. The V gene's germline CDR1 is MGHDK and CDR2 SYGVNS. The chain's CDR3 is CASSESPGGLSGELFF. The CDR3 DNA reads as TGTGCCAGCAGTGAATCACCAGGGGGCTTATCCGGGGAGCTGTTTTTT.

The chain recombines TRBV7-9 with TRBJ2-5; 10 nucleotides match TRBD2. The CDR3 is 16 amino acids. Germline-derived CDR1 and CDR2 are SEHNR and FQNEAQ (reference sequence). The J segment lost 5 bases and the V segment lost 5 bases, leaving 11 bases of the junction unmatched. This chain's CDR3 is CASSPSRAGGRETQYF. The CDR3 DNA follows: TGTGCCAGCAGCCCTAGTCGAGCGGGAGGGCGTGAGACCCAGTACTTC.

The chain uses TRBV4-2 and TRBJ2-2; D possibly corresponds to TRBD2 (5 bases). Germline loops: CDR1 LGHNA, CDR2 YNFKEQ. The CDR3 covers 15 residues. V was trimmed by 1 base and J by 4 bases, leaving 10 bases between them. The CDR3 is CASSQAVASTGELFF. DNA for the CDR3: TGTGCCAGCAGCCAAGCGGTAGCGTCCACCGGGGAGCTGTTTTTT.

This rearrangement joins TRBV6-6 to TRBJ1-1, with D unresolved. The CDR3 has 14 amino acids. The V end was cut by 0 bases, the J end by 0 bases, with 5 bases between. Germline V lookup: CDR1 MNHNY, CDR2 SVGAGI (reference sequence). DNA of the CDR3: TGTGCCAGCAGTTACTCGGCAGTGAACACTGAAGCTTTCTTT. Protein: CASSYSAVNTEAFF.